This T cell receptor beta chain appears in the sequencing data of a study of human T cells and chemical hapten exposure. Study-level information: Per-sample TCR yield variation was attributed mainly to small pooled library volume differences.

Total RNA came from unfractionated whole blood. The study used a library that attached unique molecular identifiers to individual cDNA molecules. TCRdb itself ran the 5' RACE reads through MiXCR, one entry per CDR3 protein. The sample has over 95,000 distinct CDR3 sequences, approximately 19% seen once. This CDR3 contains 17 residues. J was trimmed by 2 bases and V by 6 bases; bases with no gene match: 12. Germline V CDR1 and CDR2: LNHDA, SQIVND (reference sequence). Study results and caveats: The number of TCRs above 1 in 1000 frequency did not change after DPC sensitization.

To note about this clonotype: Its antigen is undetermined.

This chain uses TRBV19 with TRBJ2-1; 8 bases are a match to TRBD1. This TCR derives from a human donor in good health. The DNA for the CDR3 is TGTGCCAGTAGCCTACATGGACAGGGCCGGCCCTACAATGAGCAGTTCTTC. The encoded protein is CASSLHGQGRPYNEQFF.